This passage covers 21 T cell receptor beta chains from one sample sequenced in a study of cytomegalovirus exposure and HLA in healthy donors. Both 60 Vbeta primers and 13 Jbeta primers went into the PCR. Measured with immunoSEQ multiplex PCR; TCRdb has only the in-frame clones, and not every one. The table records 95,000 to 120,000 clones, around 77% of them present only once. Specimen: PBMCs. The receptor set was obtained from a woman younger than 45 in good health and CMV-seropositive.

V gene TRBV14 combines with J gene TRBJ2-1; 7 bases agree with TRBD1. With 1 base clipped from V and 8 bases from J, the junction kept 14 bases outside the gene matches. The germline CDR1 and CDR2 sequences are SGHDN and FVKESK. The CDR3 covers 17 residues. CDR3 sequence reads: CASSQALIRGLRHEQFF. CDR3 DNA sequence: TGTGCCAGCAGCCAAGCCCTAATCAGGGGGTTGAGACATGAGCAGTTCTTC.

The chain combines TRBV4-1 with TRBJ1-5; no firm D call. CDR1 and CDR2 (germline): MGHRA, YSYEKL. Between the trimmed V and J ends, which lost 0 bases and 5 bases, there was a span of 14 bases. This CDR3 region has 16 residues. The chain's CDR3 is CASSQERGSAYQPQHF. The CDR3 nucleotides are TGCGCCAGCAGCCAAGAACGGGGATCCGCATATCAGCCCCAGCATTTT.

The V call is TRBV9, the J call TRBJ1-1; no clear D. The germline V and J ends were trimmed by 3 bases and 1 base, with 4 bases remaining between them. Germline assignment: CDR1 SGDLS and CDR2 YYNGEE. The length of the CDR3 is 12 residues. DNA for the CDR3: TGTGCCAGCAGCGGACAGAACACTGAAGCTTTCTTT. Protein product: CASSGQNTEAFF.

J is TRBJ2-1 and V is TRBV29-1; perhaps TRBD1 as D (5 bases). V lost 3 bases and J lost 7, with 10 bases in between. The CDR3 runs to 12 residues. Germline V CDR1 and CDR2: SQVTM, ANQGSEA. The CDR3 spells CSVDQGSNEQFF. DNA for the CDR3: TGCAGCGTTGACCAGGGATCGAATGAGCAGTTCTTC.

This chain connects TRBV18 to TRBJ1-1; 9 bases agree with TRBD1. The ends lost 3 bases at V and 7 bases at J; junction bases unmatched: 6. The CDR3 length is 14 residues. Germline-derived CDR1 and CDR2 are KGHSH and LQKENI. The CDR3 DNA reads as TGTGCCAGCTCACCCGACAGGGGGATAGGTGAAGCTTTCTTT. Translating gives CASSPDRGIGEAFF.

This clone was seen more than once but under ten times. The chain joins TRBV2 to TRBJ2-3; weak D call: TRBD2 (5 bases). V was pared by 4 bases and J by 3 bases, with 14 bases between. Germline-derived CDR1 and CDR2 are SNHLY and FYNNEI. The CDR3 spans 15 residues. CDR3 sequence (DNA): TGTGCCAGCAGTGCAGACGGGAAGATGACAGATACGCAGTATTTT. This encodes CASSADGKMTDTQYF.

The chain joins TRBV30 to TRBJ1-4; tentatively, D is TRBD1 (5 bases). Germline lookup yields CDR1 GTSNPN and CDR2 SVGIG (reference sequence). The CDR3 spans 13 residues. V was clipped by 0 bases and J by 3 bases, with 5 bases between them. Here the CDR3 DNA reads TGTGCCTGGAGTGTACAGGCTAATGAAAAACTGTTTTTT. It is translated as CAWSVQANEKLFF.

This clone has only one observation. The chain couples TRBV2 to TRBJ2-3; D gene unclear. The CDR3 is made up of 17 amino acids. Germline V gene data show CDR1 as SNHLY and CDR2 as FYNNEI. V was trimmed by 3 bases and J by 2 bases, leaving 18 bases between them. The CDR3 nucleotides read TGTGCCAGCAGTGATAAGTGGGCAGAAAGGATCACAGATACGCAGTATTTT. This encodes CASSDKWAERITDTQYF.

This clone came up a few times. V and J are TRBV11-2 and TRBJ2-7; 7 nucleotides align to TRBD1. Germline trimming cut 5 bases from V and 4 bases from J; bases unmatched to any gene: 11. Germline V CDR1 and CDR2: SGHAT, FQNNGV. The length of the CDR3 is 15 residues. CDR3 DNA: TGTGCCAGCAGCCCCATCCCGGGACAGAGTTACGAGCAGTACTTC. Amino acids: CASSPIPGQSYEQYF.

V is TRBV5-1 and J is TRBJ2-7; 9 bases are shared with TRBD1. The V segment lost 4 bases and the J segment 4 bases; nucleotides outside the gene matches: 6. CDR1 and CDR2 from the germline V gene are SGHRS and YFSETQ. This CDR3 comprises 14 residues. CDR3 sequence (DNA): TGCGCCAGCAGCGAAGGGACAGGGCGGTACGAGCAGTACTTC. Amino acids: CASSEGTGRYEQYF. Full variable domain (missing parts from reference TRBV5-1 and TRBJ2-7): KAGVTQTPRYLIKTRGQQVTLSCSPISGHRSVSWYQQTPGQGLQFLFEYFSETQRNKGNFPGRFSGRQFSNSRSEMNVSTLELGDSALYLCASSEGTGRYEQYFGPGTRLTVT.

The V and J genes are TRBV19 and TRBJ2-7, with a weak D call TRBD1 (6 bases). V shed 3 bases and J shed 0 bases, with 12 bases lying between them. The germline V gene has CDR1 LNHDA and CDR2 SQIVND (reference sequence). There are 15 residues in the CDR3. The CDR3 spells CASSIFGTLSYEQYF. CDR3 DNA sequence: TGTGCCAGTAGTATTTTCGGGACACTCTCCTACGAGCAGTACTTC.

V is TRBV10-3 and J is TRBJ2-5; a possible D gene is TRBD1 (5 bases). Deletions cut 8 bases from V and 4 bases from J, with 11 bases between. Germline V gene data show CDR1 as ENHRY and CDR2 as SYGVKD. The CDR3 length is 12 residues. The CDR3 sequence is CAISQGRETQYF. The CDR3 coding sequence is TGTGCCATCTCCCAGGGAAGAGAGACCCAGTACTTC.

The gene calls are TRBV5-4 and TRBJ1-2; D perhaps matches TRBD1 (6 bases). Germline loops: CDR1 SGHNT, CDR2 YYREEE (reference sequence). The CDR3 extends over 14 amino acids. V was pared by 2 bases and J by 2 bases, with 10 bases between. The CDR3 here is CASSFVTGNYGYTF. In DNA, the CDR3 is TGTGCCAGCAGCTTCGTGACAGGCAACTATGGCTACACCTTC.

V and J are TRBV5-1 and TRBJ1-1, with D perhaps TRBD1 (5 bases). The V end was cut by 0 bases, the J end by 8 bases, with 17 bases between. The germline V gene has CDR1 SGHRS and CDR2 YFSETQ. The CDR3 spans 15 residues. The CDR3 reads CASSLVFRQGEEAFF. As DNA, the CDR3 is TGCGCCAGCAGCTTGGTTTTCAGGCAGGGTGAAGAAGCTTTCTTT.

The V call is TRBV30, the J call TRBJ2-1; D remains unclear. Trimming removed 2 bases at V and 5 bases at J, with 10 bases between. The CDR3 covers 13 residues. The V gene's germline CDR1 is GTSNPN and CDR2 SVGIG (reference sequence). CDR3 sequence: CAWSIGHNNEQFF. The CDR3 bases are TGTGCCTGGAGTATTGGGCACAACAATGAGCAGTTCTTC.

The gene calls are TRBV9 and TRBJ2-7; TRBD1 is a possible D gene (6 bases). The germline CDR1 and CDR2 sequences are SGDLS and YYNGEE. This CDR3 has 12 residues. V lost 4 bases and J lost 6, with 11 bases in between. CDR3 DNA sequence: TGTGCCAGCAGCATAGGACAGAGCGAGCAGTACTTC. Translated: CASSIGQSEQYF.

The chain is built from TRBV4-1 and TRBJ2-7; tentatively, D is TRBD2 (6 bases). The CDR3 totals 16 residues. Germline-derived CDR1 and CDR2 are MGHRA and YSYEKL. V was shortened by 1 base and J by 5 bases, with 18 bases between the two germline ends. As DNA, the CDR3 is TGCGCCAGCAGCCAAGGCGTTGGACTACTACACCACGAGCAGTACTTC. Its translation is CASSQGVGLLHHEQYF.

The chain combines TRBV19 with TRBJ2-6; 7 bases are shared with TRBD1. This CDR3 contains 20 residues. Trimming cost V 6 bases and J 0 bases; bases outside gene matches: 17. The germline CDR1 and CDR2 sequences are LNHDA and SQIVND (reference sequence). In DNA form, the CDR3 reads TGTGCCAGTAGCCCTCGAGGGGGCGGCGAACACTTCTCTGGGGCCAACGTCCTGACTTTC. It encodes CASSPRGGGEHFSGANVLTF.

This clone has a handful of counts. This sequence joins TRBV9 and TRBJ2-1; TRBD2 aligns across 10 bases. Germline V gene data show CDR1 as SGDLS and CDR2 as YYNGEE. This CDR3 is built from 16 residues. After removal of 4 bases from V and 1 base from J, the junction contained 5 bases not matched to a gene. The CDR3 DNA reads as TGTGCCAGCAGCCCTAGCGGGGGTAGATCCTACAATGAGCAGTTCTTC. It codes for CASSPSGGRSYNEQFF.

This chain connects TRBV27 to TRBJ1-5; weak D call: TRBD1 (6 bases). V lost 5 bases, J lost 10 bases, and 27 bases lay in between. The CDR3 extends over 17 amino acids. The germline CDR1 and CDR2 sequences are MNHEY and SMNVEV (reference sequence). CDR3 nucleotide sequence: TGTGCCAGCAGTCCCTCTTCAGGGGAGCGTTCAATAGGACCCCAGCATTTT. It codes for CASSPSSGERSIGPQHF.

This chain links TRBV1 with TRBJ2-3; the table's D call, TRBD2, has no DNA check behind it. TRBV1 is shown as a pseudogene. The CDR3 has 16 residues. This CDR3 reads CTSSQGGRESTDTQYF. The CDR3, as DNA: TGCACCAGCAGCCAAGGGGGCCGGGAGAGCACAGATACGCAGTATTTT.